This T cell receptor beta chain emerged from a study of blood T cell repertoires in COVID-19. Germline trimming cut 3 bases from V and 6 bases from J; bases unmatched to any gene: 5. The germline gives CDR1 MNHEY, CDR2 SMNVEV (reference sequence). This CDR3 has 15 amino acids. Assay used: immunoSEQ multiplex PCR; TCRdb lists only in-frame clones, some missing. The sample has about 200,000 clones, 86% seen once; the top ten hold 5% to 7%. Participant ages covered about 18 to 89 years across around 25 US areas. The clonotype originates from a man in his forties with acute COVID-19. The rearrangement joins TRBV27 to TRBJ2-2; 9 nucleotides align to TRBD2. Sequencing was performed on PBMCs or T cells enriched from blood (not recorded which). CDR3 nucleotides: TGTGCCAGCAGTTTGGCGGCGGGAGGGGCCGGGGAGCTGTTTTTT. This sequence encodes CASSLAAGGAGELFF.